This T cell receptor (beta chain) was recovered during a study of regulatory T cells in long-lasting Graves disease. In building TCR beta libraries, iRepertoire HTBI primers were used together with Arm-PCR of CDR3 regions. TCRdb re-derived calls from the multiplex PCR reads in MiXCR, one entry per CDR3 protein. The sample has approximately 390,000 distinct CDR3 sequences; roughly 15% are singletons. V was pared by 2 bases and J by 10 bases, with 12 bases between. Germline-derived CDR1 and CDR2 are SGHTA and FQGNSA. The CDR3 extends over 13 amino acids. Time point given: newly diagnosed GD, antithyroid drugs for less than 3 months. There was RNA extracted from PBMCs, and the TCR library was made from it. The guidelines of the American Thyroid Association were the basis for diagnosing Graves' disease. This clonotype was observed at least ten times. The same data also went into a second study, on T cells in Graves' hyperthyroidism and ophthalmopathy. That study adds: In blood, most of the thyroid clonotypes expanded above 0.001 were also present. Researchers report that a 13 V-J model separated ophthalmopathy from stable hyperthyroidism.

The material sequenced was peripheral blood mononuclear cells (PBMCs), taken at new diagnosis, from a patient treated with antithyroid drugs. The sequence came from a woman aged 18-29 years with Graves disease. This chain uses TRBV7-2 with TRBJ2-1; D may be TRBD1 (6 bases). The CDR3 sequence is CASSLRQEGEQFF. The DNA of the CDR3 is TGTGCCAGCAGCTTAAGACAGGAAGGGGAGCAGTTCTTC.